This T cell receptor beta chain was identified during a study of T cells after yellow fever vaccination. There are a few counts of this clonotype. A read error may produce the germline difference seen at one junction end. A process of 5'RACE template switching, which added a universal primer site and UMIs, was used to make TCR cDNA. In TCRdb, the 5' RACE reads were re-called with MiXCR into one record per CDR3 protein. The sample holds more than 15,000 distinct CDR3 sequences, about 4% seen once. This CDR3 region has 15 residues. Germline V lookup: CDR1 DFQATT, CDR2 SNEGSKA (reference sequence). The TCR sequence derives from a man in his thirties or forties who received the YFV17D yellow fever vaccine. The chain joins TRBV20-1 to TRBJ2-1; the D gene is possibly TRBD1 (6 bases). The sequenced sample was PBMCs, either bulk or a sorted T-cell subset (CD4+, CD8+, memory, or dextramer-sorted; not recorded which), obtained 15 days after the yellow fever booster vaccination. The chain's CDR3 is CCARDRQSSYNEQFF. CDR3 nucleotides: TGCTGTGCTCGCGACAGGCAGAGCTCCTACAATGAGCAGTTCTTC.